This T cell receptor beta chain was found in a study of blood T cells in healthy people across ages. The study's findings and limits: Long-lived donors exceeded aged donors in naive CD4+ cells and diversity.

The study recruited healthy Caucasian donors from Russia who were aged about 6 to 95. This CDR3 is built from 18 residues. Germline assignment: CDR1 SGHVS and CDR2 FNYEAQ. V dropped 3 bases and J dropped 3; count of bases not matched to a gene: 11. Remarks on this clonotype: Its specificity is unknown.

For the second PCR, which ran for roughly 6 to 12 cycles, a sample-barcoded 5' primer and a J-beta primer mix were used. TCRdb re-called the 5' RACE reads with MiXCR, one entry per CDR3 protein. This sample has about 800,000 distinct CDR3 sequences; approximately 25% occur once, and the top ten carry 3% to 4%. These records were also assigned to another study, of T cells of mothers and their children. As that study records: Thymic selection molds TCR recombination products alike in related and unrelated pairs.

The sequence came from a boy between 10 and 17 years old in good health. The chain joins TRBV7-6 to TRBJ1-5; 10 positions match TRBD1. Sequencing used blood. Here the CDR3 reads CASSFTLPGQGPNQPQHF. CDR3 DNA: TGTGCCAGCAGCTTCACCCTTCCGGGACAGGGGCCCAATCAGCCCCAGCATTTT. Drawing the rest from reference TRBV7-6 and TRBJ1-5, the complete variable domain is GAGVSQSPRYKVTKRGQDVALRCDPISGHVSLYWYRQALGQGPEFLTYFNYEAQQDKSGLPNDRFSAERPEGSISTLTIQRTEQRDSAMYRCASSFTLPGQGPNQPQHFGDGTRLSIL.